This T cell receptor (beta chain) derives from a study of cytomegalovirus exposure and HLA in healthy donors. Study-wide background: Around 200 million T cells yielded roughly 120 million unique TCR beta sequences, as an earlier analysis found. Study-level findings and limits: One later analysis reportedly identified an Asian-associated ancestry cluster that showed fewer N-insertions than the roughly 670-donor mean.

Note on this clone: Its matching antigen is unknown.

Sampled while nominally healthy, donors likely had unrecorded immune exposures. PCR primers comprised 60 Vbeta and 13 Jbeta primers. Profiling relied on immunoSEQ multiplex PCR, and the TCRdb table lists in-frame clones only, not all of them. The data show tens of thousands of clones, with under 80% seen just once and approximately 1.6% held by the top ten. Unmatched junction bases numbered 13, after V lost 0 bases and J lost 7 bases. The CDR3 loop spans 17 amino acids. The V gene's germline CDR1 is LGHNA and CDR2 YNFKEQ. The receptor's source is a middle-aged man in good health and CMV-seronegative. Sequenced sample: PBMCs. The genes are TRBV4-2 and TRBJ1-1, with 8 positions matching TRBD1. DNA for the CDR3: TGTGCCAGCAGCCAAGATCTCGGGCAGGGGGCGAAAGTTGAAGCTTTCTTT. Amino acids: CASSQDLGQGAKVEAFF.